This T cell receptor beta chain was observed in a study of sequential checkpoint blockade in melanoma. Study at large: First-line arms were nivolumab then ipilimumab, or the reverse, randomized 1:1.

This clone was found a few times. Mismatch with germline at one junction end may stem from a read error. Treatment denoted: randomized to nivolumab then ipilimumab (arm A) or the reverse (arm B). No patient had prior DNA-damaging chemotherapy. Method: immunoSEQ multiplex PCR; TCRdb's copy keeps in-frame clones and lacks some. The sample records under 9,500 clones, roughly 63% being singletons. The starting material was CD8+ T cells sorted from blood (inferred from file names), obtained from a patient given nivolumab and ipilimumab in sequence. The clonotype was recovered from a human donor with melanoma.

The CDR3 here is CASSLGFSSYEQYF. The CDR3 bases are TGTGCCAGCAGCTTGGGATTTAGCTCCTACGAGCAGTACTTC. The chain is built from TRBV5-3 and TRBJ2-7; D remains unclear. TRBV5-3 is recorded as an ORF, its role being uncertain. The CDR3 extends over 14 amino acids.